The source of this TCR beta chain is a study of identical twins. The V gene's germline CDR1 is SGHNT and CDR2 YENEEA. Trimming stripped 0 bases from V and 6 bases from J, with 6 bases between. CDR3 length: 13 residues. Study-wide points: Carriage of fewer insertions was seen in abundant cord blood beta clonotypes, whereas memory repertoires showed none. Possibly, invariant MAIT and iNKT cells partly confounded zero-insertion analyses.

A word on this clonotype: Antigen unknown.

TCRdb reprocessed the 5' RACE reads with MiXCR, giving one entry per CDR3 protein. Among roughly 710,000 distinct CDR3 sequences listed, 6% to 6.5% were seen once. The sequenced material came from naive T cells sorted from blood. The rearrangement joins TRBV11-3 to TRBJ2-1; no clear D gene. The clonotype was recovered from a man aged 18 to 30 in good health. As DNA, the CDR3 is TGTGCCAGCAGCTTAGATCCCACCAATGAGCAGTTCTTC. Translated: CASSLDPTNEQFF.